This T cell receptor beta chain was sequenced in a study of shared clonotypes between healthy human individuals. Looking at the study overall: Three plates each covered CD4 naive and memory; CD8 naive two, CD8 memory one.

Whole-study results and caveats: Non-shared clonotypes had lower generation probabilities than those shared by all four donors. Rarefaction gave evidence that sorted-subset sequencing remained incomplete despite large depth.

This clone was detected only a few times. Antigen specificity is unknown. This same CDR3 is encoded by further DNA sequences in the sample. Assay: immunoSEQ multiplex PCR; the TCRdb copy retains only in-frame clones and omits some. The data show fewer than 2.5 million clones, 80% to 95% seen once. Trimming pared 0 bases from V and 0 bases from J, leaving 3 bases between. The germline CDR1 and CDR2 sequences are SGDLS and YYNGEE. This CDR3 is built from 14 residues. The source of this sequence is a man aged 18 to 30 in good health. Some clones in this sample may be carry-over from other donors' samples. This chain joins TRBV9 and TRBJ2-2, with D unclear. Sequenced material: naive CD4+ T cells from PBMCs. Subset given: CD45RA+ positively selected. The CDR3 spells CASSVVANTGELFF. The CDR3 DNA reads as TGTGCCAGCAGCGTAGTCGCGAACACCGGGGAGCTGTTTTTT. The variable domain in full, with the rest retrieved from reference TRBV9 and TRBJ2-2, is DSGVTQTPKHLITATGQRVTLRCSPRSGDLSVYWYQQSLDQGLQFLIQYYNGEERAKGNILERFSAQQFPDLHSELNLSSLELGDSALYFCASSVVANTGELFFGEGSRLTVL.